This T cell receptor beta chain was sequenced for a study of low-dose radiotherapy and immunotherapy resistance in tumors. The time point here: before trial treatment. Eligibility was restricted to patients presenting with advanced solid tumors that lacked tumor-infiltrating lymphocytes. Germline V gene data show CDR1 as ENHRY and CDR2 as SYGVKD. With 4 bases removed from V and 0 bases from J, the gap between germline ends came to 16 bases. The length of the CDR3 is 16 residues. This clonotype came up a few times. TCRs were put through 15 to 25 PCR cycles of amplification with Phusion. A constant-region primer and the V-primer adapter served as the primer pair. mRNA that had been isolated underwent amplification through in vitro transcription. MiXCR was run by TCRdb on the reads, yielding one entry per CDR3 protein. The sample comprises under 60,000 distinct CDR3 sequences, 10% to 15% of which are singletons, and 5.5% to 8% rests with the top ten.

This chain uses TRBV10-3 with TRBJ2-7; weak D call: TRBD1 (5 bases). The clonotype originates from a female donor with ovarian cancer. Sequenced here: PBMCs, sampled before treatment. CDR3 DNA sequence: TGTGCCATCAGTGTCGAGGCAGGGCAGAACTCCTACGAGCAGTACTTC. Encoded protein: CAISVEAGQNSYEQYF.